This T cell receptor (beta chain) was retrieved from a study of blood T cell repertoires in COVID-19. Study as a whole: Whether acute or convalescent, the COVID-19 samples came from the United States, Italy and Spain. T cells, B-cell-depleted T cells, or PBMCs supplied cDNA or gDNA.

Enrollment of patients from Seattle took place during active infection, with longitudinal follow-up. In the authors' workflow: Amplified reference gene primers provided the basis for estimating nucleated cell counts. Sequencing was performed with immunoSEQ multiplex PCR; in TCRdb, only in-frame clones are kept and a portion is missing. For V, J and clone size, that table is used; D and trimming come from the DNA. Counted here are 150,000 to 200,000 clones, roughly 77% occurring once; the ten biggest clones make up over 5%. Unmatched junction bases numbered 13, after V lost 5 bases and J lost 8 bases. Germline V gene lookup returns CDR1 SEHNR and CDR2 FQNEAQ (reference sequence). This CDR3 spans 15 amino acids.

The rearrangement links TRBV7-9 to TRBJ1-1, with 8 positions matching TRBD1. Sequencing was done on a sample of peripheral blood. This sequence was found in a woman aged 40 to 50 with COVID-19, enrolled during active disease. CDR3 amino acids: CASSGSGTGLGEAFF. As DNA, the CDR3 is TGTGCCAGCAGCGGTTCCGGGACAGGCCTCGGGGAAGCTTTCTTT.